This T cell receptor (beta chain) was sequenced during a study of blood T cell repertoires in COVID-19. For the study at large: Donors in the United States, Italy and Spain gave samples during acute or convalescent COVID-19.

Original processing methods: Estimated nucleated cell counts came from reference gene primer amplification. Sequencing was performed with immunoSEQ multiplex PCR; in TCRdb, only in-frame clones are kept and a portion is missing. From that table come the V and J calls and clone size; the DNA was used to work out D and trimming. Of around 250,000 clones listed, about 87% are singletons. This clone was seen a few times. The germline V gene has CDR1 SGHRS and CDR2 YFSETQ. CDR3 length equals 15 residues. Trimming removed 4 bases from V and 2 bases from J, with 15 bases in between. Cohort assignment relied on participant-reported clinical history.

This chain uses TRBV5-1 with TRBJ1-2; D remains unclear. Sequenced material: PBMCs or T cells enriched from blood (not recorded which). The sequence came from a woman aged 45-65 years who had recovered from COVID-19. CDR3 sequence reads: CASSPGVQTNYGYTF. The CDR3 DNA is TGCGCCAGCAGCCCCGGGGTGCAGACAAACTATGGCTACACCTTC.